This TCR beta chain comes out of a study of PD-L1 blockade in urothelial cancer. Across the whole study: In about 2014 therapy began: atezolizumab 1,200 mg intravenously every 3 weeks. Researchers looked at the blood 3 weeks (second dose) and 6 weeks after treatment began.

V dropped 5 bases and J dropped 0 bases, with 16 bases sitting between them. The CDR3 consists of 16 residues. Germline CDR1 SGHAT, CDR2 FQNNGV. Time point reported: pretreatment peripheral blood. Assay: immunoSEQ multiplex PCR; the TCRdb copy retains only in-frame clones and omits some. The table lists roughly 52,000 clones, 84% of them singletons. The starting material was PBMCs, obtained around atezolizumab (anti-PD-L1) treatment. V usage is TRBV11-2 and J usage is TRBJ1-1; no clear D gene. The clonotype originates from a man aged 45-60 years with urothelial cancer. CDR3 amino acids: CASSRVFREMNTEAFF. The CDR3 coding sequence is TGTGCCAGCAGCCGCGTATTCCGGGAAATGAACACTGAAGCTTTCTTT.